Below, one T cell receptor (beta chain) is given with its context. This clone was seen many times. Its antigen target is currently unknown. The read ends 3 residues early relative to the CDR3; the germline J gene fills the gap. The CDR3 contains 15 residues, cysteine and phenylalanine counted. The 36 bases shown cover part of the CDR3, and their frame starts at base 1. V and J are truncated by 5 bases and 0 bases respectively, leaving an intervening sequence of 13 bases. Taken from the germline V gene, the CDR1 and CDR2 loops are SGHTA and FQGNSA. The sample belongs to a study of T cell clonality in common variable immunodeficiency (dated by TCRdb to about 2015). Paper-wide results and their limitations: Despite equal DNA input, controls averaged around 82,000 unique sequences per sample versus about 31,547 in CVID samples. The authors noted that sequencing repertoires of T cell subpopulations would be needed to clarify what caused the increased clonality in CVID. Patient heterogeneity within the CVID cohort put limits on correlating repertoire features with clinical complications. Healthy controls shared more TCRbeta clones with each other than CVID subjects shared among themselves (p < 0.0001). Fewer deletions and N-nucleotide insertions were reportedly observed in CVID TCRbeta sequences, and highly modified clones with 13 or more V deletions were reportedly absent from CVID TCRbeta sequences. TCRbeta clonality was higher in CVID subjects than in healthy controls (t-test p = 0.018), and the increase was most characteristic of about a third of subjects.

For sequencing, equivalent amounts of genomic DNA were input from CVID and control samples. For every sample, a 60 bp segment covering the rearranged TCRbeta CDR3 region was amplified and then sequenced. The immunoSEQ assay, a bias-corrected multiplex PCR with high-throughput sequencing, was employed for TCRbeta amplification. Concerning the study's data processing: Every unique nucleotide sequence was considered a clone and was annotated with V, D and J genes, copy number and frequency. Sequences were labeled productive if in frame, and non-productive if out of frame or containing stop codons. As previously described, clonality was computed from Shannon's entropy. The predicted amino acid sequences of productive clones were used to derive mean CDR3 Kyte-Doolittle hydropathy. Using the R hclust function, scaled V gene usage was clustered hierarchically with Manhattan distance and complete linkage. To assess clone sharing by CDR3 amino acid sequence, 12 repertoires per group were resampled over 100 rounds. The repertoires were searched for 55 to 75 published EBV-specific and roughly 240 published CMV-specific TCRbeta sequences. After a couple of CVID samples that produced fewer than 10,000 sequences were dropped from the analysis, a few dozen CVID repertoires remained. Not all clones reach the TCRdb copy of this immuneACCESS table, which keeps in-frame sequences only. Checked studies attribute under half of the gap to unresolved V genes and leave the rest unexplained. The DNA gave D and trimming, while V, J and clone size come from that table. Here the sample lists approximately 20,000 clones, none seen once only. Clones ranked in the top ten supply around 2.4% of the sample.

Standard criteria were used to diagnose CVID, namely serum IgG, IgA and/or IgM reduced below the normal range together with specific antibody deficiency. The CVID group comprised 40 to 45 subjects, approximately 15 female and some 30 male, aged roughly 8 to 64 years with a mean age of around 40. Most CVID patients and most healthy controls were of Caucasian heritage. At the time of study participation, every CVID subject had been on replacement immunoglobulin therapy for at least one year. No CVID subject was ill or taking immunomodulatory or immunosuppressive medication when blood was collected. Heparinized peripheral whole blood samples of about 5 to 8.5 ml were collected from each donor. Genomic DNA from adults with common variable immune deficiency (CVID) and from healthy adult controls was the source for sequencing TCRbeta CDR3 repertoires. Diluted blood was subjected to density centrifugation over Hypaque 1077 or Ficoll-Paque for isolation of peripheral blood mononuclear cells. Genomic DNA was obtained from unsorted mononuclear cells through either Qiagen column purification or a centrifugation-based method.

This sequence was found in a human donor with common variable immunodeficiency. The sequencing sample was made of peripheral blood mononuclear cells. Recombination connected TRBV7-2 to TRBJ1-1, with the D segment identity uncertain. The sequenced part of the CDR3 DNA is TGTGCCAGCAGCGCAGCGGGGTTTTTGAACACTGAA. This yields the protein CASSAAGFLNTE. The whole CDR3 reads CASSAAGFLNTEAFF.